The 14 T cell receptor beta chains presented below share a single source sample, sequenced in a study of T cells expressing NK-cell markers. TCRdb reanalyzed the 5' RACE reads, giving one entry per CDR3 protein sequence and no DNA. This sample carries about 380,000 distinct CDR3 sequences, with 5.2% going to the ten biggest clones. What was sequenced was blood T cells: a sorted CD56 or NKG2C T cell subset, CD4+ or CD8+ T cells, or bulk PBMC T cells (not recorded which). The receptors were gathered from a man aged 18-75 years in good health.

The CDR3 spells CASSLLSGVSYNEQFF. The V and J genes are TRBV6-5 and TRBJ2-1; with no DNA, the TCRdb D assignment of TRBD2 cannot be verified. The CDR3 runs to 16 residues. CDR1 and CDR2 (germline): MNHEY, SVGAGI.

The CDR3 sequence: CASSLLRQSGNQPQHF. This chain links TRBV12-3 or TRBV12-4 with TRBJ1-5; TCRdb indicates TRBD1, and absent DNA this call remains unverified. This CDR3 contains 16 residues.

The CDR3 spells CASSELYRFTDTQYF. V and J are TRBV6-1 and TRBJ2-3. There are 15 residues in the CDR3. Germline V gene lookup returns CDR1 MNHNS and CDR2 SASEGT.

The J gene is TRBJ2-1, the V gene TRBV3-1; with no DNA, the TCRdb D assignment of TRBD1 cannot be verified. CDR3 length: 16 residues. Per the germline V gene, CDR1 is LGHDT and CDR2 is YNNKEL (reference sequence). CDR3: CASSPNRDRARNEQFF.

The CDR3 sequence is CASKQGGTGELFF. This sequence joins TRBV28 and TRBJ2-2; TCRdb picks TRBD1, but there is no DNA to check that call. The CDR3 length is 13 residues. Germline-derived CDR1 and CDR2 are MDHEN and SYDVKM.

The rearrangement uses TRBV24-1 and TRBJ2-1; TCRdb's D call of TRBD1 is untestable without DNA. The CDR3 contains 18 residues. Germline V gene data show CDR1 as KGHDR and CDR2 as SFDVKD. The CDR3 reads CATSEGRNGGYSYNEQFF.

The rearrangement uses TRBV6-1 and TRBJ2-3; TCRdb indicates TRBD1, and absent DNA this call remains unverified. The CDR3 totals 14 residues. Germline V gives CDR1 MNHNS, CDR2 SASEGT. CDR3 sequence: CASRAGQRTDTQYF.

CDR3 sequence: CASNRDLDGNTQYF. This rearrangement joins TRBV25-1 to TRBJ2-3; TCRdb outputs TRBD1, but without DNA this stays unchecked. The CDR3 extends over 14 amino acids. CDR1 MGHDK and CDR2 SYGVNS come from the germline V gene.

The gene calls are TRBV3-1 and TRBJ1-3. CDR3 length equals 14 residues. In germline, CDR1 is LGHDT, CDR2 YNNKEL (reference sequence). The CDR3 loop reads CASSLSNSGNTIYF.

V and J are TRBV7-2 and TRBJ2-7; TCRdb reports TRBD2, a call that lacks DNA to check it against. The germline V gene encodes CDR1 SGHTA and CDR2 FQGNSA. The CDR3 is 13 residues long. CDR3 sequence: CASSRDFSYEQYF.

V and J are TRBV20-1 and TRBJ2-7; the TCRdb D gene call, TRBD2, has no DNA to confirm it. The CDR3 is made up of 15 amino acids. Germline lookup yields CDR1 DFQATT and CDR2 SNEGSKA (reference sequence). The chain's CDR3 is CSARASQRVTGEQYF.

The gene calls are TRBV3-1 and TRBJ1-2. CDR3 length equals 12 residues. The germline V gene encodes CDR1 LGHDT and CDR2 YNNKEL (reference sequence). This chain's CDR3 is CASSQAANGYTF.

The rearrangement uses TRBV28 and TRBJ2-7; there is no DNA to check the TCRdb D call of TRBD1. CDR3 size: 13 residues. CDR1 is MDHEN, CDR2 SYDVKM, per germline. CDR3 residues: CASSPLAVGEQYF.

V usage is TRBV5-5 and J usage is TRBJ2-7; the TCRdb call, TRBD1, lacks DNA for checking. CDR1 SGHKS and CDR2 YYEKEE come from the germline V gene (reference sequence). The CDR3 runs 15 residues. The CDR3 reads CASSAGQGGPYEQYF.